A single sample is the source of the 13 T cell receptor beta chains below, sequenced in a study of Tregs in tolerant kidney transplant recipients. Clones were sequenced by immunoSEQ multiplex PCR, and TCRdb holds only the in-frame ones, with some missing. The data contain 85,000 to 95,000 clones, around nine tenths of them singletons. Sequenced sample: CD8+ T cells from blood. These receptors were collected from a human donor in good health.

This clone was detected once. This chain links TRBV7-9 with TRBJ2-7, with 9 bases fitting TRBD1. The CDR3 length is 15 residues. V dropped 7 bases and J dropped 1; count of bases not matched to a gene: 8. Germline-derived CDR1 and CDR2 are SEHNR and FQNEAQ (reference sequence). The CDR3 sequence is CASNRDRVGSYEQYF. CDR3 sequence (DNA): TGTGCCAGCAACCGGGACAGGGTTGGATCCTACGAGCAGTACTTC.

This clone is deemed medium-sized. The chain couples TRBV29-1 to TRBJ1-1; unclear D gene. The germline V gene encodes CDR1 SQVTM and CDR2 ANQGSEA. This CDR3 comprises 12 residues. CDR3 sequence (DNA): TGCAGGACCAAAAGTGGTGACACTGAAGCTTTCTTT. This encodes CRTKSGDTEAFF.

The genes are TRBV2 and TRBJ2-1; TRBD2 matches at 7 bases. The CDR3 totals 11 residues. V shed 8 bases, J shed 15 bases, and the junction held 10 bases outside the gene matches. From germline, CDR1 is SNHLY and CDR2 FYNNEI. CDR3 coding DNA: TGTGCCAGCGGAGCGGGGAGGTTTGCGTTCTTC. This translates into CASGAGRFAFF.

The gene calls are TRBV18 and TRBJ1-4; 9 bases are a match to TRBD1. With 6 bases clipped from V and 6 bases from J, the junction kept 2 bases outside the gene matches. CDR1 is KGHSH, CDR2 LQKENI, per germline. CDR3 size: 13 residues. CDR3: CASSTGGYEKLFF. CDR3 in DNA: TGTGCCAGCTCGACAGGGGGGTATGAAAAACTGTTTTTT.

The chain carries TRBV13 and TRBJ2-4; 12 nucleotides match TRBD2. Germline assignment: CDR1 PRHDT and CDR2 FYEKMQ (reference sequence). The CDR3 is 17 residues long. J was trimmed by 3 bases and V by 5 bases; bases with no gene match: 8. In DNA, the CDR3 is TGTGCCAGCAGCCCGACATCTAGCGGGGGGGGCAAAAACATTCAGTACTTC. Protein sequence: CASSPTSSGGGKNIQYF.

Regarding this clone: In the same sample, other DNA sequences code for this CDR3. The V gene is TRBV27, the J gene TRBJ1-1, with no clear D. Deletions cut 0 bases from V and 1 base from J, with 3 bases between. Looked up from germline, CDR1 is MNHEY and CDR2 is SMNVEV (reference sequence). The CDR3 is 13 residues long. The CDR3 is CASSLSRNTEAFF. The CDR3 DNA reads as TGTGCCAGCAGTTTATCTAGGAACACTGAAGCTTTCTTT.

The chain recombines TRBV11-2 with TRBJ2-7, with TRBD1 matching 7 bases. J gave up 1 base and V 6 bases, and 12 bases lay outside the gene matches. This CDR3 region has 16 residues. Per germline, CDR1 SGHAT and CDR2 FQNNGV. CDR3 nucleotide sequence: TGTGCCAGCAGTTCTTATCCCAGGGACAGTTCCTACGAGCAGTACTTC. This sequence encodes CASSSYPRDSSYEQYF.

This clone has a single count. This sequence joins TRBV4-1 and TRBJ2-2; no clear D gene. Trimming cost V 4 bases and J 1 base, with 7 bases left between them. The CDR3 covers 14 residues. Germline values: CDR1 MGHRA, CDR2 YSYEKL. The DNA of the CDR3 is TGCGCCAGCAGCCTCAACATGAACACCGGGGAGCTGTTTTTT. Translating it yields CASSLNMNTGELFF.

This sequence joins TRBV4-1 and TRBJ2-7, with TRBD1 identical over 8 bases. CDR3 length: 15 residues. Germline V gene data show CDR1 as MGHRA and CDR2 as YSYEKL. The ends lost 4 bases at V and 3 bases at J; junction bases unmatched: 8. The CDR3 spells CASSLGQGQLYEQYF. CDR3 sequence (DNA): TGCGCCAGCAGCCTTGGACAGGGTCAACTCTACGAGCAGTACTTC.

V gene TRBV15 combines with J gene TRBJ2-2; 7 nucleotides align to TRBD2. V was pared by 4 bases and J by 1 base, with 3 bases of the junction left unmatched. The CDR3 spans 15 residues. CDR1 is LNHNV, CDR2 YYDKDF, per germline (reference sequence). The CDR3 nucleotides are TGTGCCACCAGCACTGGCGGGGGGAACACCGGGGAGCTGTTTTTT. It encodes CATSTGGGNTGELFF.

V gene TRBV6-5 combines with J gene TRBJ2-5; no clear D. The end of the DNA fits TRBJ2-7 better, so the J call may be wrong. The germline gives CDR1 MNHEY, CDR2 SVGAGI. The CDR3 runs 13 residues. The CDR3 coding sequence is TGTGCCAGCAGTTACTCAAGCTCCTACGAGCAGTACTTC. Translating gives CASSYSSSYEQYF.

This clone was recorded once. V and J are TRBV7-9 and TRBJ1-2; no definite D call. Per the germline V gene, CDR1 is SEHNR and CDR2 is FQNEAQ (reference sequence). The CDR3 loop spans 15 amino acids. Trimming removed 1 base at V and 8 bases at J, with 17 bases between. As DNA, the CDR3 is TGTGCCAGCAGCTTAGGTAACGCCGGGTCTGGCGGCTACACCTTC. Protein: CASSLGNAGSGGYTF. Variable domain in full (rest from reference TRBV7-9 and TRBJ1-2): DTGVSQNPRHKITKRGQNVTFRCDPISEHNRLYWYRQTLGQGPEFLTYFQNEAQLEKSRLLSDRFSAERPKGSFSTLEIQRTEQGDSAMYLCASSLGNAGSGGYTFGSGTRLTVV.

The chain carries TRBV6-5 and TRBJ2-5; 8 bases are shared with TRBD1. Trimming removed 4 bases from V and 2 bases from J; junction bases left unmatched: 9. Germline V gene sequence: CDR1 MNHEY, CDR2 SVGAGI. The CDR3 length is 16 residues. The CDR3 reads CASSFHRDRPQETQYF. The CDR3 DNA reads as TGTGCCAGCAGTTTTCACCGGGACAGGCCTCAAGAGACCCAGTACTTC.